This T cell receptor beta chain was observed in a study of shared clonotypes between healthy human individuals. Background on the study: Aged 18 to 49, the donors were two women and a few men.

Trimming removed 2 bases from V and 8 bases from J, with 12 bases in between. The germline V gene encodes CDR1 MNHEY and CDR2 SVGAGI. The CDR3 covers 13 residues. A deep-level run was used for the assay. Over several immunoSEQ plates, each subset's genomic DNA was distributed in even portions. Profiled with immunoSEQ multiplex PCR; TCRdb holds only in-frame clones, not every one. The table has around 480,000 clones, about three quarters seen once. The sample taken for sequencing was PBMCs. This TCR came from a woman between 40 and 55 years old in good health. Some clones in this sample may be carry-over from other donors' samples. V gene TRBV6-5 combines with J gene TRBJ1-2; D not resolved. The DNA for the CDR3 is TGTGCCAGCAGTTACGGTGGGGAGGGCGGCTACACCTTC. Encoded protein: CASSYGGEGGYTF.